Below are 16 T cell receptor beta chains sequenced from a single sample in a study of blood T cells in healthy people across ages. Then a second PCR, running about 6 to 11 cycles, was carried out with a sample-barcoded 5' primer and a J-beta primer mix. One entry per CDR3 protein results from TCRdb running MiXCR on the 5' RACE reads. The sample holds approximately 800,000 distinct CDR3 sequences, 46% seen once. The sample comprised blood. The receptors here all came from a man older than 75 in good health.

As regards this clonotype: A much larger clone differs by one base, so this may be a read error. V is TRBV6-5 and J is TRBJ2-1; 13 positions match TRBD2. The germline gives CDR1 MNHEY, CDR2 SVGAGI. Unmatched junction bases numbered 4, after V lost 2 bases and J lost 12 bases. The CDR3 runs to 14 residues. CDR3 sequence: CASSYGLAGVGQFF. CDR3 coding DNA: TGTGCCAGCAGTTACGGACTAGCGGGAGTTGGGCAGTTCTTC.

A few counts support this clonotype. This rearrangement joins TRBV5-1 to TRBJ2-7; tentative D call: TRBD2 (5 bases). The germline V and J ends were trimmed by 0 bases and 3 bases, with 13 bases remaining between them. The CDR3 runs 15 residues. CDR1 is SGHRS, CDR2 YFSETQ, per germline. CDR3 sequence: CASSLAGSSGYEQYF. Here the CDR3 DNA reads TGCGCCAGCAGCTTGGCGGGGTCGTCTGGCTACGAGCAGTACTTC.

The gene calls are TRBV20-1 and TRBJ1-2, with D unresolved. V was pared by 3 bases and J by 4 bases, with 12 bases between. Germline-derived CDR1 and CDR2 are DFQATT and SNEGSKA (reference sequence). The CDR3 consists of 13 residues. The CDR3 DNA follows: TGCAGTGCTAGGTTTACGGGCGGCTATGGCTACACCTTC. Translated: CSARFTGGYGYTF.

This clonotype was counted only a few times. The genes are TRBV20-1 and TRBJ2-1; D gene ambiguous. Trimming took 0 bases from V and 1 from J, leaving 7 bases between them. Germline V gene sequence: CDR1 DFQATT, CDR2 SNEGSKA (reference sequence). This CDR3 has 14 amino acids. The CDR3 loop reads CSAREANSYNEQFF. The CDR3 DNA reads as TGCAGTGCTAGAGAGGCTAATTCCTACAATGAGCAGTTCTTC.

This chain links TRBV4-2 with TRBJ1-2, with TRBD1 identical over 7 bases. Looked up from germline, CDR1 is LGHNA and CDR2 is YNFKEQ. The CDR3 is 16 residues long. V shed 0 bases and J 6 bases; nucleotides not matched to a gene: 10. CDR3 sequence: CASSQDFSQGVNGYTF. The CDR3, as DNA: TGTGCCAGCAGCCAAGATTTTTCGCAGGGGGTAAATGGCTACACCTTC.

This clonotype was recorded a few times. V and J are TRBV9 and TRBJ1-4; D remains unclear. Germline CDR1 and CDR2: SGDLS and YYNGEE. Trimming shortened V by 4 bases and J by 8 bases, and 18 bases separated the two germline ends. The CDR3 is 15 residues long. The CDR3 DNA reads as TGTGCCAGCAGCCCCCAGGCCGGGCAGGACGAAAAACTGTTTTTT. Translating gives CASSPQAGQDEKLFF.

The sample holds a few counts of this clonotype. V usage is TRBV7-2 and J usage is TRBJ2-5, with D hard to call. Germline V lookup: CDR1 SGHTA, CDR2 FQGNSA. CDR3 size: 13 residues. V lost 3 bases to trimming and J lost 3 bases, with 8 bases between them. The CDR3: CASSFTWEETQYF. DNA for the CDR3: TGTGCCAGCAGCTTCACTTGGGAAGAGACCCAGTACTTC.

The rearrangement joins TRBV7-3 to TRBJ2-1, with no clear D. The CDR3 runs 15 residues. V lost 1 base, J lost 13 bases, and 20 bases lay in between. Germline V CDR1 and CDR2: SGHTA, FQGTGA. The CDR3 coding sequence is TGTGCCAGCAGCTTAATTGCTACTAACAAAGAGACCCAGTTCTTC. Translated, it gives CASSLIATNKETQFF. Supplemented by reference TRBV7-3 and TRBJ2-1, the full variable domain reads GAGVSQTPSNKVTEKGKYVELRCDPISGHTALYWYRQSLGQGPEFLIYFQGTGAADDSGLPNDRFFAVRPEGSVSTLKIQRTERGDSAVYLCASSLIATNKETQFFGPGTRLTVL.

This clonotype has only a few counts. CDR3 sequence: CASSLGDTGGTDTQYF. CDR3 sequence (DNA): TGCGCCAGCAGCTTGGGAGACACCGGAGGAACAGATACGCAGTATTTT. The V gene is TRBV5-1, the J gene TRBJ2-3; tentative D call: TRBD2 (5 bases). The V and J ends lost 0 bases and 3 bases respectively, with 14 bases between them. The length of the CDR3 is 16 residues. The V gene's germline CDR1 is SGHRS and CDR2 YFSETQ.

V is TRBV5-1 and J is TRBJ2-3, with 7 bases that match TRBD2. Germline V CDR1 and CDR2: SGHRS, YFSETQ. After removal of 2 bases from V and 2 bases from J, the junction contained 14 bases not matched to a gene. There are 18 residues in the CDR3. CDR3 in amino acids: CASSLRGDAQRLTDTQYF. The CDR3 nucleotides read TGCGCCAGCAGCTTACGGGGGGATGCCCAGCGACTCACAGATACGCAGTATTTT.

This clonotype has only a few counts. The chain couples TRBV24-1 to TRBJ2-7; TRBD1 or TRBD2 may be the D gene (5 bases each). Trimming left V 3 bases short and J 7 bases short, with 21 bases between. Germline values: CDR1 KGHDR, CDR2 SFDVKD. The length of the CDR3 is 16 residues. DNA for the CDR3: TGTGCCACCAGTGATCCTGGACTTAGCCGGGGCAATGAGCAGTACTTC. This encodes CATSDPGLSRGNEQYF.

The table lists this clonotype with a count of one. The chain combines TRBV12-3 or TRBV12-4 with TRBJ1-2; 7 positions match TRBD1. The CDR3 is 17 residues long. V lost 7 bases and J lost 7; bases outside the gene matches: 21. CDR3 in DNA: TGTGCCAGCACAATAATGGGACAGATCCTACCCCAAGGTGGCTACACCTTC. Residues: CASTIMGQILPQGGYTF.

This clonotype was recorded many times. The genes are TRBV20-1 and TRBJ2-7; possible D gene TRBD1, 6 bases. V lost 4 bases, J lost 3 bases, and 10 bases lay in between. Germline CDR1 reads DFQATT; CDR2 reads SNEGSKA (reference sequence). The length of the CDR3 is 12 residues. The CDR3 is CSAMEQGYEQYF. The CDR3 DNA follows: TGCAGTGCTATGGAACAGGGCTACGAGCAGTACTTC.

Concerning this clonotype itself: A read error may be the cause here, since a much bigger clone is one base away. J is TRBJ1-4 and V is TRBV6-4, with a possible D match to TRBD1 (5 bases). V shed 0 bases and J shed 5 bases, with 16 bases lying between them. The V gene's germline CDR1 is MRHNA and CDR2 SNTAGT. This CDR3 contains 17 residues. The CDR3 coding sequence is TGTGCCAGCAGTGACTCGACTATGGGGGGTAACAATGAAAAACTGTTTTTT. This gives the protein CASSDSTMGGNNEKLFF.

This clonotype was found many times. This chain connects TRBV12-3 or TRBV12-4 to TRBJ2-5, with D tentatively TRBD1 (6 bases). The CDR3 is 13 amino acids. Trimming left V 6 bases short and J 13 bases short, with 21 bases between. For the CDR3, the DNA is TGTGCCAGCAGCTATAGGACAGAAACCATCAGGTACTTC. Amino acid sequence: CASSYRTETIRYF.

CDR3 sequence: CASSQGTSGRTVGELFF. Written as DNA, the CDR3 is TGTGCCAGCAGCCAAGGAACTAGCGGGAGGACGGTCGGGGAGCTGTTTTTT. The chain employs TRBV3-1 and TRBJ2-2; TRBD2 matches 12 bases. Trimming took 1 base from V and 7 from J; bases not matched to a gene: 7. CDR1 and CDR2 from the germline V gene are LGHDT and YNNKEL (reference sequence). CDR3 length: 17 residues. Using reference TRBV3-1 and TRBJ2-2 for the parts outside the CDR3, the full variable domain is DTAVSQTPKYLVTQMGNDKSIKCEQNLGHDTMYWYKQDSKKFLKIMFSYNNKELIINETVPNRFSPKSPDKAHLNLHINSLELGDSAVYFCASSQGTSGRTVGELFFGEGSRLTVL.